This T cell receptor (beta chain) was obtained from a study of blood T cell repertoires in COVID-19. Study information: Sources were T cells, B-cell-depleted T cells, or PBMCs; the material itself was cDNA or gDNA.

Original processing methods: The assay estimated nucleated cells by amplifying reference gene primers. Profiling relied on immunoSEQ multiplex PCR, and the TCRdb table lists in-frame clones only, not all of them. D and trimming come from the DNA, and the V and J calls and clone size come from that table. The data contain 80,000 to 130,000 clones, 80% to 90% of them seen just once; the ten biggest clones take up roughly 2.5%. Trimming cost V 0 bases and J 1 base, with 3 bases left between them. From germline, CDR1 is MNHEY and CDR2 SMNVEV (reference sequence). The CDR3 is 14 residues long. V usage is TRBV27 and J usage is TRBJ2-2; D is unclear. The sample comprised PBMCs or T cells enriched from blood (not recorded which). The source of this sequence is a woman in her 50s who had recovered from COVID-19. CDR3 protein: CASSLSLNTGELFF. DNA for the CDR3: TGTGCCAGCAGTTTATCCTTGAACACCGGGGAGCTGTTTTTT.